The next 5 T cell receptor beta chains were all read from a single sample in a study of blood T cell repertoires in COVID-19. Some clones are missing from TCRdb's copy, which holds only in-frame ones; the method was immunoSEQ multiplex PCR. This sample has over 250,000 clones, with approximately 91% found just once. Material: peripheral blood. The source is a young adult with COVID-19, enrolled during active disease.

The V call is TRBV7-2, the J call TRBJ1-3, with TRBD1 matching over 8 bases. The CDR3 has 14 residues. CDR1 and CDR2 (germline): SGHTA, FQGNSA. Trimming cost V 5 bases and J 4 bases; bases outside gene matches: 4. CDR3: CASSTQGAGNTIYF. The CDR3 DNA reads TGTGCCAGCAGCACGCAGGGGGCGGGAAACACCATATATTTT. Full variable domain (outside the CDR3, taken from reference TRBV7-2 and TRBJ1-3): GAGVSQSPSNKVTEKGKDVELRCDPISGHTALYWYRQSLGQGLEFLIYFQGNSAPDKSGLPSDRFSAERTGGSVSTLTIQRTQQEDSAVYLCASSTQGAGNTIYFGEGSWLTVV.

This clone was seen just once. This sequence joins TRBV4-1 and TRBJ1-1; TRBD1 agrees at 9 bases. Germline CDR1 reads MGHRA; CDR2 reads YSYEKL. Germline trimming cut 1 base from V and 12 bases from J; bases unmatched to any gene: 9. The CDR3 loop spans 14 amino acids. CDR3 sequence: CASSQVRTGDITFF. The CDR3 region has the DNA TGCGCCAGCAGCCAAGTAAGGACAGGGGATATAACTTTCTTT.

This rearrangement joins TRBV7-3 to TRBJ1-1; tentatively, D is TRBD1 (5 bases). This CDR3 is built from 15 residues. The ends were cut back, 2 bases at V and 1 base at J, with 11 bases in the middle. The germline V gene has CDR1 SGHTA and CDR2 FQGTGA. The CDR3 is CASSLDRVPNTEAFF. In DNA form, the CDR3 reads TGTGCCAGCAGCTTAGACAGAGTCCCGAACACTGAAGCTTTCTTT. The complete variable domain, with remaining parts taken from reference TRBV7-3 and TRBJ1-1, reads GAGVSQTPSNKVTEKGKYVELRCDPISGHTALYWYRQSLGQGPEFLIYFQGTGAADDSGLPNDRFFAVRPEGSVSTLKIQRTERGDSAVYLCASSLDRVPNTEAFFGQGTRLTVV.

The chain recombines TRBV27 with TRBJ1-2; D not resolved. The CDR3 is 15 amino acids. Trimming took off 4 bases at V and 2 bases at J, with 14 bases between the two ends. The germline V gene has CDR1 MNHEY and CDR2 SMNVEV (reference sequence). The DNA for the CDR3 is TGTGCCAGCAGTTCCGGACGGACGGGAAACTATGGCTACACCTTC. It codes for CASSSGRTGNYGYTF.

The chain joins TRBV9 to TRBJ1-2; a possible D gene is TRBD1 (5 bases). The CDR3 has 12 amino acids. Germline V lookup: CDR1 SGDLS, CDR2 YYNGEE. Trimming took off 4 bases at V and 10 bases at J, with 14 bases between the two ends. The DNA of the CDR3 is TGTGCCAGCAGCAGGACCAGGGTAGACTACACCTTC. Its translation is CASSRTRVDYTF.